This T cell receptor (beta chain) was recovered during a study of T-cell reconstitution after alpha-beta-depleted transplantation in children. Findings and caveats of the study: Surviving recipient cells, namely T cells and thymic progenitors, were the source of high day-60 TCRbeta diversity in some patients. Alpha-beta T cells present about two months after transplant were reported to originate from several hundred expanded graft clones. T-cell counts and diversity at one year following transplant were attributed mainly to newly produced T cells.

This clonotype was observed many times. Antigen: not known. The V gene end was trimmed by 5 bases and the J gene end by 5 bases; junction bases not matched to a gene: 1. The CDR3 has 14 residues. Germline CDR1 is SGHRS and CDR2 is YFSETQ. Researchers prepared the TCRbeta library using unique molecular identifiers, the study reports. TCRdb reanalysed the PCR reads using MiXCR and keeps one entry per CDR3 protein. Counted here are 400,000 to 550,000 distinct CDR3 sequences, about 10% occurring once; the ten biggest clones make up 2% to 2.5%. This sequence joins TRBV5-1 and TRBJ2-1; TRBD2 matches at 13 bases. The material was PBMCs, obtained before TCRalphabeta/CD19-depleted stem cell transplant. This sequence originates from a child younger than 10 with inherited bone marrow failure, due to receive a stem cell transplant. In DNA, the CDR3 is TGCGCCAGCAGGACTAGCGGGAGGAACAATGAGCAGTTCTTC. This encodes CASRTSGRNNEQFF.